One TCR beta chain is described in this entry. These data are taken from a study of blood T cell repertoires in COVID-19. About the study: PBMCs, B-cell-depleted T cells, or T cells provided the cDNA or gDNA that made up the material.

The protocol was immunoSEQ multiplex PCR, while the TCRdb copy is restricted to in-frame clones and leaves out a portion. The profile shows some 260,000 clones, 88% of them singletons. The sample was peripheral blood. The clonotype comes from a woman under 40 with acute or convalescent COVID-19.

CDR3 nucleotides: TGCGCCAGCAGTGAGGGAGCAGGGAATGGGGCCAACGTCCTGACTTTC. Amino acid sequence: CASSEGAGNGANVLTF. The chain employs TRBV10-1 and TRBJ2-6, with D tentatively TRBD1 (5 bases). The CDR3 sequence is 16 residues long. The V end lost 2 bases, the J end lost 3 bases, and 11 bases lay between the germline ends. Per the germline V gene, CDR1 is WNHNN and CDR2 is SYGVQD (reference sequence).